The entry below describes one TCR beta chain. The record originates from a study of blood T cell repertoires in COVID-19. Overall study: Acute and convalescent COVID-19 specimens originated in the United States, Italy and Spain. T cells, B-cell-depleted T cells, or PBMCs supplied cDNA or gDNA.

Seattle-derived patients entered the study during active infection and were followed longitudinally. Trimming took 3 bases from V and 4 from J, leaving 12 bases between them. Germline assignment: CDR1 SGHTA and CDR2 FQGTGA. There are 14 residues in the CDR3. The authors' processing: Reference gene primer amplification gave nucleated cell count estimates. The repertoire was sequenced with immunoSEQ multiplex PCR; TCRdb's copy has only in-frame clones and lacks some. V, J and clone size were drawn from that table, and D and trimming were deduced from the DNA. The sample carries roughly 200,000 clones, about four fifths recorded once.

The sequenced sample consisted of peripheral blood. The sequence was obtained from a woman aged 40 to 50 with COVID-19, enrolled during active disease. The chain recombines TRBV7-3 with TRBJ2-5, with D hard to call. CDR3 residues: CASSFSGGAETQYF. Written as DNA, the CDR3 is TGTGCCAGCAGCTTCTCCGGCGGAGCAGAGACCCAGTACTTC.